This record covers a single T cell receptor (beta chain). Amplified TCR beta CDR3 regions came from RNA transcripts. A first-round RT-PCR of the TCR CDR3 used the HTBI primer set. One entry per CDR3 protein results from TCRdb running MiXCR on the multiplex PCR reads. This sample has hundreds of thousands of distinct CDR3 sequences, with about 17% found just once. This entry is derived from a study of T cells in Graves' hyperthyroidism and ophthalmopathy. The TCR comes from a woman between 55 and 75 years old with Graves' ophthalmopathy. Sequencing was performed on blood.

The CDR3 protein is CSVLLRPSYEQYF. Here the CDR3 DNA reads TGCAGCGTACTACTAAGGCCCTCCTACGAGCAGTACTTC. This chain joins TRBV29-1 and TRBJ2-7; no clear D. The germline V gene encodes CDR1 SQVTM and CDR2 ANQGSEA. The CDR3 loop spans 13 amino acids. Deletions cut 6 bases from V and 0 bases from J, with 12 bases between.